These 9 T cell receptor beta chains were all obtained from the same sample, sequenced in a study of blood T cell repertoires in COVID-19. TCRdb's copy holds only in-frame clones and misses some; the assay was immunoSEQ multiplex PCR. The sample includes 150,000 to 200,000 clones, approximately 80% seen only once; the top ten take roughly 13%. Sequences were obtained from PBMCs or T cells enriched from blood (not recorded which). These receptor sequences come from a woman aged 55-70 years who had recovered from COVID-19.

This clone appeared a single time. This chain connects TRBV28 to TRBJ2-7; 7 bases agree with TRBD1. CDR1 is MDHEN, CDR2 SYDVKM, per germline. With V trimmed by 7 bases and J by 6 bases, 3 bases remained unmatched. The CDR3 has 11 amino acids. CDR3 protein: CASTRQGEQYF. The CDR3 DNA follows: TGTGCCAGCACGAGACAGGGCGAGCAGTACTTC.

In this sample, this clone turned up once. The chain is built from TRBV3-1 (or the pseudogene TRBV3-2) and TRBJ2-7, with D perhaps matching TRBD1 (6 bases). CDR3 size: 12 residues. Trimming cost V 5 bases and J 1 base, with 6 bases left between them. Germline CDR1 is LGHDT and CDR2 is YNNKEL (reference sequence). For the CDR3, the DNA is TGTGCCAGCAGCGGACAGTCCTACGAGCAGTACTTC. Translated, it gives CASSGQSYEQYF.

Here the CDR3 DNA reads TGTGCCAGCTCAAGCCCGGGACAGGGGCCCTATGGCTACACCTTC. Protein product: CASSSPGQGPYGYTF. The chain recombines TRBV18 with TRBJ1-2, with TRBD1 matching 10 bases. The CDR3 covers 15 residues. The J segment lost 4 bases and the V segment lost 5 bases, leaving 7 bases of the junction unmatched. Germline lookup yields CDR1 KGHSH and CDR2 LQKENI.

Written as DNA, the CDR3 is TGTGCCAGCAGTTTCGAAAAACAGGGCTACACCTTC. This encodes CASSFEKQGYTF. This chain connects TRBV28 to TRBJ1-2; D remains ambiguous. CDR1 MDHEN and CDR2 SYDVKM come from the germline V gene. V was trimmed by 3 bases and J by 8 bases, leaving 10 bases between them. This CDR3 is built from 12 residues.

The V gene is TRBV3-1 (or the pseudogene TRBV3-2), the J gene TRBJ2-2; D might be TRBD1 (6 bases). Trimming stripped 1 base from V and 6 bases from J, with 9 bases between. CDR1 is LGHDT, CDR2 YNNKEL, per germline (reference sequence). CDR3 size: 14 residues. The CDR3 spells CASSQGYRAGELFF. For the CDR3, the DNA is TGTGCCAGCAGCCAAGGGTACAGGGCCGGGGAGCTGTTTTTT.

The chain employs TRBV7-3 and TRBJ2-3; the D gene is possibly TRBD2 (5 bases). The CDR3 runs 15 residues. V was shortened by 5 bases and J by 0 bases, with 12 bases between the two germline ends. Germline loops: CDR1 SGHTA, CDR2 FQGTGA. CDR3 coding DNA: TGTGCCAGCAGCCCGAGACTATCTAGCACAGATACGCAGTATTTT. This codes for CASSPRLSSTDTQYF.

The chain employs TRBV13 and TRBJ2-2, with TRBD2 identical over 8 bases. The CDR3 contains 17 residues. V shed 3 bases, J shed 5 bases, and the junction held 11 bases outside the gene matches. CDR1 is PRHDT and CDR2 is FYEKMQ in the germline V gene (reference sequence). This chain's CDR3 is CASSFLPGGRTTGELFF. The CDR3 DNA reads as TGTGCCAGCAGCTTCCTCCCCGGCGGGAGGACTACCGGGGAGCTGTTTTTT. The variable domain in full, with the rest retrieved from reference TRBV13 and TRBJ2-2, is AAGVIQSPRHLIKEKRETATLKCYPIPRHDTVYWYQQGPGQDPQFLISFYEKMQSDKGSIPDRFSAQQFSDYHSELNMSSLELGDSALYFCASSFLPGGRTTGELFFGEGSRLTVL.

This clone has more than one count but fewer than ten. This chain connects TRBV6-5 to TRBJ1-2; a possible D gene is TRBD1 (5 bases). From germline, CDR1 is MNHEY and CDR2 SVGAGI. This CDR3 has 15 residues. With 2 bases removed from V and 4 bases from J, the gap between germline ends came to 14 bases. The CDR3 reads CASSYILGQGYGYTF. The DNA of the CDR3 is TGTGCCAGCAGTTACATACTCGGGCAGGGCTATGGCTACACCTTC.

Concerning this clone itself: Distinct nucleotide sequences in the sample also encode this CDR3. This chain uses TRBV12-3 or TRBV12-4 with TRBJ1-1; D ambiguous. This CDR3 spans 13 amino acids. V lost 3 bases, J lost 3 bases, and 8 bases lay in between. The CDR3 sequence: CASSLLRDTEAFF. The CDR3 nucleotides read TGTGCCAGCAGTTTGTTGAGGGACACTGAAGCTTTCTTT.